Described below is a single T cell receptor beta chain sequence and its context. Its target is not known. The time point was: week 47, end of study. The study gave 300 ug of mutant IDH1 20-mer peptide per vaccine dose, with topical imiquimod. This sample was included in a study of a mutant IDH1 vaccine in newly diagnosed glioma. In the study overall: Initiation of the vaccine course occurred 4-6 weeks after radiotherapy alone, or alongside temozolomide cycles. Most had both radiotherapy and temozolomide beforehand; others had only one.

General study points: There were vaccine-induced immune responses in about 93% of the patients.

Here immunoSEQ multiplex PCR was the method, and the copy in TCRdb shows in-frame clones only, minus some. The table lists 35,000 to 40,000 clones, about 75% of them singletons. The clonotype originates from a man aged 40-49 years with glioma. The sample here was PBMCs, taken from a glioma patient whose treatment included an IDH1 peptide vaccine.

CDR3 protein: CASSTRQGIPEAFF. CDR3 DNA: TGTGCCAGCAGCACTAGACAGGGAATACCTGAAGCTTTCTTT. The chain carries TRBV7-2 and TRBJ1-1; 7 nucleotides align to TRBD1. In germline, CDR1 is SGHTA, CDR2 FQGNSA. The V gene end was trimmed by 5 bases and the J gene end by 6 bases; junction bases not matched to a gene: 9. The CDR3 covers 14 residues.